What follows are 18 T cell receptor beta chains derived from one specimen sequenced in a study of blood T cell repertoires in COVID-19. Sequenced by immunoSEQ multiplex PCR; TCRdb stores in-frame clones only, minus some. The sample holds fewer than 200,000 clones, about 80% seen once. Sample: peripheral blood. Source of these receptors: a woman aged 55 to 70 with COVID-19, enrolled during active disease.

V and J are TRBV29-1 and TRBJ1-1; 9 nucleotides agree with TRBD1. The CDR3 totals 12 residues. Germline-derived CDR1 and CDR2 are SQVTM and ANQGSEA. V shed 5 bases and J 10 bases; nucleotides not matched to a gene: 8. CDR3 DNA: TGCAGCGTTTCCCCACAGGGGGCATCAGCTTTCTTT. Its translation is CSVSPQGASAFF.

This clone was seen only a few times. This chain uses TRBV5-4 with TRBJ2-7; unclear D gene. With 0 bases removed from V and 1 base from J, the gap between germline ends came to 5 bases. Germline CDR1 SGHNT, CDR2 YYREEE (reference sequence). This CDR3 contains 13 residues. CDR3 sequence reads: CASSLVASYEQYF. DNA for the CDR3: TGTGCCAGCAGCTTGGTGGCTTCCTACGAGCAGTACTTC. The full variable domain, completed using reference TRBV5-4 and TRBJ2-7, is ETGVTQSPTHLIKTRGQQVTLRCSSQSGHNTVSWYQQALGQGPQFIFQYYREEENGRGNFPPRFSGLQFPNYSSELNVNALELDDSALYLCASSLVASYEQYFGPGTRLTVT.

The gene calls are TRBV5-6 and TRBJ1-1; a weak D match, TRBD1 (5 bases). This CDR3 region has 15 residues. Trimming left V 0 bases short and J 7 bases short, with 16 bases between. The germline V gene encodes CDR1 SGHDT and CDR2 YYEEEE. In DNA form, the CDR3 reads TGTGCCAGCAGCTTGGTGGGAAGGGACTTGGGTGAAGCTTTCTTT. Encoded protein: CASSLVGRDLGEAFF.

The chain couples TRBV6-5 to TRBJ1-6; unclear D gene. Between the trimmed V and J ends, which lost 5 bases and 7 bases, there was a span of 12 bases. The V gene's germline CDR1 is MNHEY and CDR2 SVGAGI. The CDR3 length is 14 residues. The CDR3 DNA follows: TGTGCCAGCAGTATCAGTTCTGTCAATTCACCCCTCCACTTT. Translating it yields CASSISSVNSPLHF.

The CDR3 coding sequence is TGTGCCAGCAGCTCCGACAGGAGGAGGCTTGAAGCTTTCTTT. Its protein is CASSSDRRRLEAFF. The V call is TRBV7-2, the J call TRBJ1-1; possible D gene TRBD1, 6 bases. The CDR3 covers 14 residues. The V end was cut by 4 bases, the J end by 7 bases, with 16 bases between. CDR1 SGHTA and CDR2 FQGNSA come from the germline V gene.

V usage is TRBV4-1 and J usage is TRBJ2-3; 7 bases line up with TRBD2. CDR3 length: 15 residues. Germline V gene sequence: CDR1 MGHRA, CDR2 YSYEKL. V shed 6 bases and J 3 bases; nucleotides not matched to a gene: 9. CDR3 DNA sequence: TGCGCCAGCAGTCGTGGGGGGGAGAGTACAGATACGCAGTATTTT. This translates into CASSRGGESTDTQYF.

In its sample, this clone was seen a few times. The CDR3 region is CASRNRGGPSSGANVLTF. CDR3 DNA: TGTGCCAGCAGGAACCGGGGGGGCCCAAGCTCTGGGGCCAACGTCCTGACTTTC. V gene TRBV5-5 combines with J gene TRBJ2-6, with 8 bases aligning to TRBD2. V lost 5 bases, J lost 0 bases, and 10 bases stayed unmatched. This CDR3 contains 18 residues. Germline V gene sequence: CDR1 SGHKS, CDR2 YYEKEE (reference sequence).

V usage is TRBV30 and J usage is TRBJ2-2; TRBD2 aligns across 8 bases. In germline, CDR1 is GTSNPN, CDR2 SVGIG (reference sequence). Trimming cost V 8 bases and J 4 bases; bases outside gene matches: 6. This CDR3 has 13 residues. CDR3 sequence reads: CALSGSITGELFF. CDR3 in DNA: TGTGCCCTAAGCGGGAGCATCACCGGGGAGCTGTTTTTT. The variable domain in full, with the rest retrieved from reference TRBV30 and TRBJ2-2, is SQTIHQWPATLVQPVGSPLSLECTVEGTSNPNLYWYRQAAGRGLQLLFYSVGIGQISSEVPQNLSASRPQDRQFILSSKKLLLSDSGFYLCALSGSITGELFFGEGSRLTVL.

The gene calls are TRBV10-3 and TRBJ2-1; 8 bases agree with TRBD2. Trimming took 6 bases from V and 9 from J; bases not matched to a gene: 13. The CDR3 runs 15 residues. CDR1 and CDR2 from the germline V gene are ENHRY and SYGVKD. In DNA form, the CDR3 reads TGTGCCATCAGGAAAACTAGCGGACACCTTGGTGAGCAGTTCTTC. Residues: CAIRKTSGHLGEQFF.

This chain connects TRBV11-2 to TRBJ1-4, with a weak D call TRBD1 (5 bases). Germline values: CDR1 SGHAT, CDR2 FQNNGV. Between the trimmed V and J ends, which lost 1 base and 5 bases, there was a span of 11 bases. CDR3 length: 15 residues. In nucleotides, the CDR3 is TGTGCCAGCAGCTTAGCCCAGGGTAGGAATGAAAAACTGTTTTTT. It is translated as CASSLAQGRNEKLFF.

This sequence joins TRBV28 and TRBJ1-1; D gene unclear. Trimming took off 6 bases at V and 4 bases at J, with 12 bases between the two ends. Germline-derived CDR1 and CDR2 are MDHEN and SYDVKM. The CDR3 totals 13 residues. Here the CDR3 reads CASSRFMSTEAFF. CDR3 nucleotide sequence: TGTGCCAGCAGCCGTTTTATGAGCACTGAAGCTTTCTTT.

In its sample, this clone was seen once. This chain uses TRBV5-1 with TRBJ1-1; no reliable D call. From germline, CDR1 is SGHRS and CDR2 YFSETQ. Between the trimmed V and J ends, which lost 0 bases and 1 base, there was a span of 10 bases. This CDR3 is built from 15 residues. CDR3 amino acids: CASSLGAGGNTEAFF. Written as DNA, the CDR3 is TGCGCCAGCAGCTTGGGGGCAGGAGGGAACACTGAAGCTTTCTTT.

The V and J genes are TRBV19 and TRBJ1-4; weak D call: TRBD1 (5 bases). This CDR3 is built from 15 residues. V lost 6 bases and J 2 bases, leaving 13 bases between the germline ends. CDR1 LNHDA and CDR2 SQIVND come from the germline V gene (reference sequence). CDR3 coding DNA: TGTGCCAGTAGGCGACAGATGACTACTAATGAAAAACTGTTTTTT. Translating gives CASRRQMTTNEKLFF.

This sequence joins TRBV5-6 and TRBJ2-5; D gene uncertain. Germline V CDR1 and CDR2: SGHDT, YYEEEE. V was clipped by 0 bases and J by 4 bases, with 13 bases between them. CDR3 length: 15 amino acids. CDR3 coding DNA: TGTGCCAGCAGCTTGGGCGGTGCGGTGGGAGAGACCCAGTACTTC. It is translated as CASSLGGAVGETQYF.

This chain uses TRBV24-1 with TRBJ2-1; D remains unclear. Germline V gene sequence: CDR1 KGHDR, CDR2 SFDVKD. The CDR3 has 15 amino acids. The V gene lost 5 bases and the J gene lost 0 bases, with 10 bases spanning the gap. The CDR3, as DNA: TGTGCCACCAGTGGACCAGGCAGCTCCTACAATGAGCAGTTCTTC. Translating it yields CATSGPGSSYNEQFF.

The chain links TRBV5-1 to TRBJ1-6, with TRBD1 matching over 8 bases. Germline assignment: CDR1 SGHRS and CDR2 YFSETQ. J was trimmed by 7 bases and V by 0 bases; bases with no gene match: 3. The CDR3 extends over 15 amino acids. The CDR3 is CASSLEQGGNSPLHF. The CDR3 DNA follows: TGCGCCAGCAGCTTGGAACAGGGGGGCAATTCACCCCTCCACTTT.

The CDR3 coding sequence is TGTGCCAGCAGCTTAATTAGCGGGGGAAACACCGGGGAGCTGTTTTTT. Its translation: CASSLISGGNTGELFF. The chain links TRBV7-6 to TRBJ2-2, with TRBD2 matching over 9 bases. The germline V gene encodes CDR1 SGHVS and CDR2 FNYEAQ. V was clipped by 2 bases and J by 2 bases; unmatched bases: 3. This CDR3 region has 16 residues.

The rearrangement uses TRBV5-8 and TRBJ2-5; 7 bases line up with TRBD1. The CDR3 extends over 15 amino acids. After removal of 0 bases from V and 1 base from J, the junction contained 3 bases not matched to a gene. Germline V gene data show CDR1 as SGHTS and CDR2 as YDEGEE. CDR3 amino acids: CASSLAGTVQETQYF. In DNA, the CDR3 is TGTGCCAGCAGCTTGGCAGGGACAGTCCAAGAGACCCAGTACTTC.